These 2 T cell receptor beta chains came from one sample sequenced in a study of T cells in Graves' hyperthyroidism and ophthalmopathy. TCR beta CDR3 region amplification was performed from RNA transcripts. The HTBI primer set served for first-round RT-PCR of the TCR CDR3. TCRdb itself ran the multiplex PCR reads through MiXCR, one entry per CDR3 protein. The data contain some 300,000 distinct CDR3 sequences, roughly 15% of them seen just once; the ten biggest clones take up around a third. Sequencing was done on a sample of blood. These receptors were obtained from a man younger than 45 with Graves' hyperthyroidism.

In this sample, this clonotype turned up many times. The V gene is TRBV5-8, the J gene TRBJ1-1; D is perhaps TRBD1 (5 bases). Trimming removed 0 bases from V and 4 bases from J, with 13 bases in between. Germline lookup yields CDR1 SGHTS and CDR2 YDEGEE. This CDR3 region has 15 residues. The CDR3 spells CASSLAGGIFTEAFF. The CDR3 nucleotides read TGTGCCAGCAGCTTGGCCGGGGGTATTTTCACTGAAGCTTTCTTT.

This clonotype appeared many times. The chain uses TRBV3-1 and TRBJ2-7; tentatively, D is TRBD1 or TRBD2 (5 bases each). The CDR3 consists of 14 residues. CDR1 and CDR2 (germline): LGHDT, YNNKEL (reference sequence). V was pared by 4 bases and J by 1 base, with 11 bases between. The CDR3 DNA follows: TGTGCCAGCAGCCCCGAGGGGCCGTCCTACGAGCAGTACTTC. It translates to CASSPEGPSYEQYF.